This record concerns one TCR beta chain sequence. In the original workflow: Using reference gene primer amplification, nucleated cell counts were estimated. Some clones are missing from TCRdb's copy, which holds only in-frame ones; the method was immunoSEQ multiplex PCR. V and J calls and clone size follow that table, whereas D and trimming were derived from the DNA. Here the sample spans 250,000 to 350,000 clones, 86% being singletons. This entry comes from a study of blood T cell repertoires in COVID-19. For the study at large: COVID-19 samples, acute and convalescent, were from the United States, Italy and Spain. Nucleic acid was either cDNA or gDNA, and it came from T cells, B-cell-depleted T cells, or PBMCs.

This TCR derives from a woman in her twenties or thirties with active or convalescent COVID-19. The sequencing sample was made of peripheral blood.

The CDR3 sequence: CASSPTRDINYGYTF. CDR3 sequence (DNA): TGTGCCAGCAGCCCCACCCGGGACATCAACTATGGCTACACCTTC. The V gene is TRBV7-9, the J gene TRBJ1-2, with D tentatively TRBD1 (6 bases). Germline-derived CDR1 and CDR2 are SEHNR and FQNEAQ (reference sequence). Trimming took off 5 bases at V and 2 bases at J, with 15 bases between the two ends. The CDR3 is made up of 15 amino acids.